These 2 T cell receptor beta chains were all obtained from the same sample, sequenced in a study of blood T cell repertoires in COVID-19. TCRdb keeps only in-frame clones here, not all; method: immunoSEQ multiplex PCR. The data show roughly 200,000 clones, 85% seen once. Sequenced sample: PBMCs or T cells enriched from blood (not recorded which). The receptors were gathered from a man aged 40-49 years who had recovered from COVID-19.

The rearrangement uses TRBV11-3 and TRBJ2-3, with D perhaps TRBD2 (7 bases). CDR1 and CDR2 (germline): SGHNT, YENEEA. The CDR3 has 13 residues. Trimming took 8 bases from V and 4 from J, leaving 13 bases between them. In nucleotides, the CDR3 is TGTGCCAGCCGGAGAGGGGGGGCAGATACGCAGTATTTT. It yields the protein CASRRGGADTQYF.

The genes are TRBV5-4 and TRBJ1-6, with 10 bases aligning to TRBD1. This CDR3 region has 16 residues. Germline CDR1 is SGHNT and CDR2 is YYREEE (reference sequence). With 3 bases clipped from V and 6 bases from J, the junction kept 6 bases outside the gene matches. The CDR3 loop is CASSSRQGAPNSPLHF. CDR3 DNA sequence: TGTGCCAGCAGCTCTCGACAGGGGGCGCCTAATTCACCCCTCCACTTT.